The entry that follows covers one TCR beta chain sequence. This CDR3 spans 14 amino acids. V gave up 9 bases and J gave up 5 bases, with 17 bases separating them. Germline V lookup: CDR1 SNHLY, CDR2 FYNNEI. The sample originates from a study of metastatic and nonmetastatic thyroid tumors. TCRdb re-called the PCR reads with MiXCR. The table lists approximately 7,000 clones, around 33% of them singletons. Not a single patient had been given any form of treatment at any point before undergoing thyroid surgery. Sequenced material: adjacent normal tissue. The receptor was isolated from a female donor with papillary thyroid cancer or a benign thyroid nodule (not recorded which). Some clones in this sample may be carry-over from other donors' samples. The V call is TRBV2, the J call TRBJ1-5, with D possibly being TRBD1 (6 bases). The CDR3 region is CASRGREQYQPQHF. The CDR3 DNA follows: TGTGCCAGTCGGGGGCGGGAACAGTATCAGCCCCAGCATTTT.